One sample yielded the 17 T cell receptor beta chains listed below, sequenced in a study of Graves' ophthalmopathy and Graves' hyperthyroidism. RNA transcripts yielded amplified TCR beta CDR3 regions. RT-PCR with HTBI primers came first, then second-round multiplex PCR. MiXCR was run by TCRdb on the multiplex PCR reads, yielding one entry per CDR3 protein. This table holds over 450,000 distinct CDR3 sequences, under 15% found once. The specimen sequenced was blood. The receptors stem from a woman in her twenties or thirties with Graves' ophthalmopathy.

This clonotype occurred many times. This sequence joins TRBV12-5 and TRBJ2-7, with D possibly being TRBD2 (5 bases). The CDR3 length is 15 residues. Trimming left V 0 bases short and J 0 bases short, with 9 bases between. Germline CDR1 is LGHNT and CDR2 is FRNRAP. CDR3 residues: CASGLVLGSSYEQYF. As DNA, the CDR3 is TGTGCTAGTGGTTTGGTACTAGGTTCCTCCTACGAGCAGTACTTC.

This rearrangement joins TRBV3-1 to TRBJ2-7; D unresolved. The CDR3 runs to 12 residues. V dropped 4 bases and J dropped 6 bases, with 10 bases sitting between them. The germline V gene has CDR1 LGHDT and CDR2 YNNKEL (reference sequence). As DNA, the CDR3 is TGTGCCAGCAGCCTGAACCAAGGCGAGCAGTACTTC. Protein: CASSLNQGEQYF.

In its sample, this clonotype was seen a few times. V is TRBV4-1 and J is TRBJ2-4; 9 positions match TRBD2. Germline loops: CDR1 MGHRA, CDR2 YSYEKL. This CDR3 comprises 13 residues. Trimming took 0 bases from V and 15 from J; bases not matched to a gene: 6. Written as DNA, the CDR3 is TGCGCCAGCAGCCAAGAGACTAGCGGCCTTCGGTACTTC. Its protein is CASSQETSGLRYF.

The sample holds many counts of this clonotype. V is TRBV30 and J is TRBJ2-7; 9 bases are a match to TRBD2. The CDR3 runs 16 residues. V lost 0 bases to trimming and J lost 4 bases; unmatched junction nucleotides: 10. CDR1 is GTSNPN, CDR2 SVGIG, per germline (reference sequence). The CDR3 bases are TGTGCCTGGAGTGTAGGGTTAGCGGGAGACGGGTACGAGCAGTACTTC. Its protein product is CAWSVGLAGDGYEQYF.

This clonotype was counted ten times or more. The chain couples TRBV20-1 to TRBJ1-5; 8 positions agree with TRBD1. The CDR3 loop spans 18 amino acids. The germline CDR1 and CDR2 sequences are DFQATT and SNEGSKA (reference sequence). V dropped 2 bases and J dropped 2; count of bases not matched to a gene: 14. Here the CDR3 DNA reads TGCAGTGCTAGAACACTGGACAGGGTTATTGCGGGCAATCAGCCCCAGCATTTT. It yields the protein CSARTLDRVIAGNQPQHF.

A remark on this clonotype: Relative to the germline gene, one junction end is altered; a read error may explain this. This chain uses TRBV2 with TRBJ1-5; tentative D call: TRBD1 (5 bases). The CDR3 sequence is 13 residues long. Germline loops: CDR1 SNHLY, CDR2 FYNNEI. The CDR3 DNA is TGTGCCAGCAGTGCTCGCAGGGACCCGACTTTGCGTTTT. This sequence encodes CASSARRDPTLRF. The variable domain in full, with the rest retrieved from reference TRBV2 and TRBJ1-5, is EPEVTQTPSHQVTQMGQEVILRCVPISNHLYFYWYRQILGQKVEFLVSFYNNEISEKSEIFDDQFSVERPDGSNFTLKIRSTKLEDSAMYFCASSARRDPTLRFGDGTRLSIL.

The genes are TRBV30 and TRBJ2-6; 8 nucleotides align to TRBD1. This CDR3 is 17 amino acids long. Germline V CDR1 and CDR2: GTSNPN, SVGIG (reference sequence). Trimming at V came to 4 bases and at J to 0 bases, leaving 8 bases not matched to a gene. For the CDR3, the DNA is TGTGCCTGGACCCGGGACAGGACAAACTCTGGGGCCAACGTCCTGACTTTC. It is translated as CAWTRDRTNSGANVLTF.

This clonotype was recorded at least ten times. The rearrangement joins TRBV12-3 or TRBV12-4 to TRBJ2-2; a possible D gene is TRBD1 (6 bases). The CDR3 spans 13 residues. Trimming pared 6 bases from V and 4 bases from J, leaving 9 bases between. CDR3 bases: TGTGCCAGCAGGCAGGACAGCACCGGGGAGCTGTTTTTT. It encodes CASRQDSTGELFF.

Of note for this clonotype: The junction differs from germline at one of its ends, possibly a read error. The chain combines TRBV27 with TRBJ1-1; D unclear. Germline CDR1 MNHEY, CDR2 SMNVEV (reference sequence). The CDR3 sequence is 14 residues long. The CDR3 reads CASSLGLGNTDAFF. Here the CDR3 DNA reads TGTGCCAGCAGTTTAGGGCTGGGTAACACTGATGCTTTCTTT.

Ten or more counts support this clonotype. The chain uses TRBV19 and TRBJ2-2, with D possibly matching TRBD1 (6 bases). V dropped 3 bases and J dropped 8 bases, with 10 bases sitting between them. Germline CDR1 LNHDA, CDR2 SQIVND (reference sequence). The CDR3 totals 13 residues. CDR3 bases: TGTGCCAGTAGTATTGTGGGGGCTGGGGAGCTGTTTTTT. It codes for CASSIVGAGELFF. Variable domain in full (rest from reference TRBV19 and TRBJ2-2): DGGITQSPKYLFRKEGQNVTLSCEQNLNHDAMYWYRQDPGQGLRLIYYSQIVNDFQKGDIAEGYSVSREKKESFPLTVTSAQKNPTAFYLCASSIVGAGELFFGEGSRLTVL.

In regard to this clonotype: A much larger clone differs by one base, so this may be a read error. The chain joins TRBV28 to TRBJ1-5; D perhaps matches TRBD1 (5 bases). The length of the CDR3 is 16 residues. Germline V CDR1 and CDR2: MDHEN, SYDVKM. Trimming shortened V by 3 bases and J by 5 bases, and 17 bases separated the two germline ends. CDR3 sequence reads: CASSFFGREPYQPQHF. In DNA form, the CDR3 reads TGTGCCAGCAGTTTCTTCGGCAGGGAGCCCTATCAGCCCCAGCATTTT.

This clonotype was observed many times. V usage is TRBV27 and J usage is TRBJ1-5; 7 positions match TRBD1. Germline CDR1 MNHEY, CDR2 SMNVEV (reference sequence). This CDR3 has 18 amino acids. The V and J ends lost 2 bases and 0 bases, in that order; junction bases with no gene match: 10. The CDR3 nucleotides read TGTGCCAGCAGTTTAAAGGGACAGCAAACCAATAGCAATCAGCCCCAGCATTTT. It yields the protein CASSLKGQQTNSNQPQHF.

At least ten counts were recorded for this clonotype. The chain joins TRBV27 to TRBJ1-1; TRBD1 might be the D (5 bases). Germline CDR1 is MNHEY and CDR2 is SMNVEV (reference sequence). V was cut by 2 bases and J by 4 bases, with 14 bases left in between. This CDR3 is built from 15 residues. The CDR3, as DNA: TGTGCCAGCAGTTTAGACAGTATTCGTTCCACTGAAGCTTTCTTT. It is translated as CASSLDSIRSTEAFF.

In its sample, this clonotype was seen a few times. This may be a read error, as it is one base from a much larger clone. The V gene is TRBV11-2, the J gene TRBJ2-2, with 12 bases identical to TRBD2. This CDR3 comprises 16 residues. Germline lookup yields CDR1 SGHAT and CDR2 FQNNGV. The CDR3 loop is CASSLSSGRDTGELCF. For the CDR3, the DNA is TGTGCCAGCAGCTTATCTAGCGGGAGGGACACCGGGGAGCTGTGTTTT.

This clonotype was picked up many times. The chain employs TRBV10-3 and TRBJ2-5, with D unclear. CDR1 ENHRY and CDR2 SYGVKD come from the germline V gene. The V end lost 4 bases, the J end lost 0 bases, and 9 bases lay between the germline ends. There are 14 residues in the CDR3. CDR3 DNA sequence: TGTGCCATCAGTGTCCAACTACACCAAGAGACCCAGTACTTC. Translating gives CAISVQLHQETQYF.

This clonotype appeared a few times. The chain links TRBV29-1 to TRBJ2-7; 8 bases align to TRBD1. The V gene end was trimmed by 7 bases and the J gene end by 3 bases; junction bases not matched to a gene: 11. Germline V gene data show CDR1 as SQVTM and CDR2 as ANQGSEA. CDR3 length equals 14 residues. CDR3 loop: CSASLGGTGYEQYF. CDR3 DNA: TGCAGCGCCAGCTTAGGTGGGACAGGCTACGAGCAGTACTTC.

The chain carries TRBV12-3 or TRBV12-4 and TRBJ2-6; the D is unclear. V was clipped by 3 bases and J by 0 bases, with 9 bases between them. The CDR3 has 16 amino acids. The CDR3 DNA follows: TGTGCCAGCAGTTTTTGGACCGCCTCTGGGGCCAACGTCCTGACTTTC. Amino acid sequence: CASSFWTASGANVLTF.